These 31 T cell receptor beta chains share one sample of origin, sequenced in a study of blood T cell repertoires in COVID-19. Profiling relied on immunoSEQ multiplex PCR, and the TCRdb table lists in-frame clones only, not all of them. The sample has some 100,000 clones, roughly 85% seen once. Sequencing was performed on peripheral blood. The receptors stem from a woman in her 70s with acute or convalescent COVID-19.

The chain uses TRBV7-8 and TRBJ1-3; D perhaps matches TRBD1 (5 bases). Trimming removed 1 base at V and 3 bases at J, with 10 bases between. The CDR3 extends over 15 amino acids. The germline V gene has CDR1 SGHVS and CDR2 FQNEAQ. The CDR3 loop is CASSLVQGYGNTIYF. The CDR3 region has the DNA TGTGCCAGCAGCTTAGTTCAGGGTTATGGAAACACCATATATTTT. The variable domain in full, with the rest retrieved from reference TRBV7-8 and TRBJ1-3, is GAGVSQSPRYKVAKRGQDVALRCDPISGHVSLFWYQQALGQGPEFLTYFQNEAQLDKSGLPSDRFFAERPEGSVSTLKIQRTQQEDSAVYLCASSLVQGYGNTIYFGEGSWLTVV.

J is TRBJ1-1 and V is TRBV5-1, with D possibly matching TRBD1 (6 bases). V was trimmed by 0 bases and J by 7 bases, leaving 16 bases between them. CDR3 length: 15 residues. CDR1 is SGHRS, CDR2 YFSETQ, per germline. The CDR3 is CASSLDSQGPSEAFF. As DNA, the CDR3 is TGCGCCAGCAGCTTGGATTCACAGGGCCCCAGTGAAGCTTTCTTT. The full variable domain, rest sourced from reference TRBV5-1 and TRBJ1-1, is KAGVTQTPRYLIKTRGQQVTLSCSPISGHRSVSWYQQTPGQGLQFLFEYFSETQRNKGNFPGRFSGRQFSNSRSEMNVSTLELGDSALYLCASSLDSQGPSEAFFGQGTRLTVV.

The chain couples TRBV7-2 to TRBJ2-1, with a weak D call TRBD2 (5 bases). V lost 5 bases and J 11 bases, leaving 19 bases between the germline ends. The CDR3 contains 14 residues. Germline loops: CDR1 SGHTA, CDR2 FQGNSA. The CDR3 bases are TGTGCCAGCAGCCCCCCTCCCAACAGAGGGCAGCAGTTCTTC. The encoded protein is CASSPPPNRGQQFF.

This chain links TRBV3-1 (or the pseudogene TRBV3-2) with TRBJ1-1; D remains unclear. The CDR3 length is 13 residues. Germline CDR1 LGHDT, CDR2 YNNKEL (reference sequence). V was pared by 3 bases and J by 10 bases, with 15 bases between. The CDR3 DNA reads TGTGCCAGCAGCCACCCCGGGGAGCAACCAGCTTTCTTT. Protein: CASSHPGEQPAFF.

The chain carries TRBV24-1 and TRBJ1-1; 7 bases are a match to TRBD1. The CDR3 runs 18 residues. CDR1 KGHDR and CDR2 SFDVKD come from the germline V gene. J lost 1 base, V lost 4 bases, and 14 bases had no gene match. This chain's CDR3 is CATSDQGPPQGKNTEAFF. CDR3 DNA: TGTGCCACCAGTGACCAGGGCCCCCCACAGGGGAAGAACACTGAAGCTTTCTTT.

The J gene is TRBJ1-1, the V gene TRBV3-1 (or the pseudogene TRBV3-2); D is unclear. The germline CDR1 and CDR2 sequences are LGHDT and YNNKEL (reference sequence). This CDR3 contains 13 residues. V was shortened by 4 bases and J by 5 bases, with 11 bases between the two germline ends. The CDR3 DNA reads TGTGCCAGCAGCCGAACTGTACTGACTGAAGCTTTCTTT. This gives the protein CASSRTVLTEAFF.

V and J are TRBV25-1 and TRBJ2-3; 7 bases are shared with TRBD2. Germline lookup yields CDR1 MGHDK and CDR2 SYGVNS. The length of the CDR3 is 14 residues. With V trimmed by 1 base and J by 5 bases, 3 bases remained unmatched. CDR3 nucleotide sequence: TGTGCCAGCAGTGAATTTGGGGGGGAAGATACGCAGTATTTT. This encodes CASSEFGGEDTQYF.

This clone has more than one count but fewer than ten. This chain uses TRBV7-2 with TRBJ1-1, with 8 bases matching TRBD1. V dropped 3 bases and J dropped 4; count of bases not matched to a gene: 7. Germline values: CDR1 SGHTA, CDR2 FQGNSA. This CDR3 is built from 15 residues. CDR3: CASSFTGGTGTEAFF. CDR3 sequence (DNA): TGTGCCAGCAGCTTCACAGGGGGGACGGGCACTGAAGCTTTCTTT. Drawing the rest from reference TRBV7-2 and TRBJ1-1, the complete variable domain is GAGVSQSPSNKVTEKGKDVELRCDPISGHTALYWYRQSLGQGLEFLIYFQGNSAPDKSGLPSDRFSAERTGGSVSTLTIQRTQQEDSAVYLCASSFTGGTGTEAFFGQGTRLTVV.

This clone was found once. The chain uses TRBV6-5 and TRBJ2-7, with a weak D call TRBD1 (6 bases). CDR3 length: 14 amino acids. Germline CDR1 is MNHEY and CDR2 is SVGAGI. V dropped 5 bases and J dropped 1 base, with 12 bases sitting between them. The CDR3 coding sequence is TGTGCCAGCAGTCTTACAGGGTTTTCCTACGAGCAGTACTTC. This sequence encodes CASSLTGFSYEQYF.

This clone was seen only once. This sequence joins TRBV6-2 or TRBV6-3 and TRBJ2-2, with 8 bases matching TRBD1. This CDR3 is 17 amino acids long. The trim removed 2 bases at V and 0 bases at J, leaving 5 bases unmatched. Germline-derived CDR1 and CDR2 are MNHEY and SVGEGT. The CDR3 loop reads CASSYGNRGTNTGELFF. CDR3 in DNA: TGTGCCAGCAGTTACGGTAACAGGGGGACGAACACCGGGGAGCTGTTTTTT.

J is TRBJ1-1 and V is TRBV19, with D unresolved. The CDR3 sequence is 13 residues long. Deletions cut 1 base from V and 5 bases from J, with 8 bases between. CDR1 and CDR2 (germline): LNHDA, SQIVND (reference sequence). The CDR3 DNA sequence: TGTGCCAGTAGTATAGTGAGAGGAACTGAAGCTTTCTTT. This codes for CASSIVRGTEAFF.

J is TRBJ2-5 and V is TRBV5-1, with TRBD2 identical over 8 bases. The CDR3 runs 16 residues. The germline CDR1 and CDR2 sequences are SGHRS and YFSETQ. V was clipped by 3 bases and J by 0 bases; unmatched bases: 7. The CDR3 sequence is CASSYLGGGYQETQYF. The DNA for the CDR3 is TGCGCCAGCAGCTACCTCGGGGGGGGCTACCAAGAGACCCAGTACTTC.

The chain has TRBV9 and TRBJ2-1, with D maybe TRBD1 (6 bases). The CDR3 has 14 amino acids. Looked up from germline, CDR1 is SGDLS and CDR2 is YYNGEE. Trimming stripped 0 bases from V and 7 bases from J, with 11 bases between. The CDR3 is CASSVAGQLNEQFF. CDR3 DNA sequence: TGTGCCAGCAGCGTAGCCGGACAGTTGAATGAGCAGTTCTTC.

The CDR3 coding sequence is TGTGCCATCAGTCCGGACAGAGTCAATCAGCCCCAGCATTTT. Amino acids: CAISPDRVNQPQHF. The gene calls are TRBV10-3 and TRBJ1-5; a possible D gene is TRBD1 (6 bases). Germline CDR1 reads ENHRY; CDR2 reads SYGVKD. Trimming took off 5 bases at V and 3 bases at J, with 11 bases between the two ends. The CDR3 is made up of 14 amino acids.

This chain connects TRBV19 to TRBJ1-1, with 9 bases fitting TRBD1. J gave up 7 bases and V 4 bases, and 4 bases lay outside the gene matches. CDR1 is LNHDA and CDR2 is SQIVND in the germline V gene (reference sequence). The CDR3 covers 13 residues. CDR3 nucleotide sequence: TGTGCCAGTAGTAGCCGGGACAGGGTTGAAGCTTTCTTT. Translation gives CASSSRDRVEAFF.

V is TRBV12-3 or TRBV12-4 and J is TRBJ1-4; D may be TRBD1 (6 bases). The CDR3 consists of 13 residues. V lost 6 bases and J 7 bases, leaving 12 bases between the germline ends. Here the CDR3 DNA reads TGTGCCAGCAGCCAGGGGCTTCCTGAAAAACTGTTTTTT. Encoded protein: CASSQGLPEKLFF.

The chain carries TRBV27 and TRBJ1-2; no clear D. The CDR3 extends over 12 amino acids. V was shortened by 4 bases and J by 4 bases, with 7 bases between the two germline ends. CDR1 MNHEY and CDR2 SMNVEV come from the germline V gene (reference sequence). CDR3 sequence: CASSSGLYGYTF. The DNA of the CDR3 is TGTGCCAGCAGTTCCGGACTCTATGGCTACACCTTC.

The V and J genes are TRBV5-1 and TRBJ1-5, with D possibly matching TRBD1 (5 bases). The CDR3 covers 13 residues. Trimming stripped 4 bases from V and 6 bases from J, with 11 bases between. CDR1 SGHRS and CDR2 YFSETQ come from the germline V gene. The CDR3 nucleotides are TGCGCCAGCAGCCCGGGCGACAGTCAGCCCCAGCATTTT. This translates into CASSPGDSQPQHF. Filled out from reference TRBV5-1 and TRBJ1-5, the complete variable domain reads KAGVTQTPRYLIKTRGQQVTLSCSPISGHRSVSWYQQTPGQGLQFLFEYFSETQRNKGNFPGRFSGRQFSNSRSEMNVSTLELGDSALYLCASSPGDSQPQHFGDGTRLSIL.

The V gene is TRBV6-2 or TRBV6-3, the J gene TRBJ1-5; a possible D gene is TRBD1 (6 bases). The length of the CDR3 is 16 residues. Per germline, CDR1 MNHEY and CDR2 SVGEGT. V was shortened by 6 bases and J by 6 bases, with 21 bases between the two germline ends. CDR3 region: CASSPSGGQVGQPQHF. DNA of the CDR3: TGTGCCAGCAGCCCTTCCGGGGGGCAGGTTGGTCAGCCCCAGCATTTT.

The chain uses TRBV2 and TRBJ1-1; perhaps TRBD1 as D (6 bases). The CDR3 consists of 13 residues. V was pared by 2 bases and J by 10 bases, with 14 bases between. Germline assignment: CDR1 SNHLY and CDR2 FYNNEI. Written as DNA, the CDR3 is TGTGCCAGCAGTGAACCGGGGGCGGGGGTAGCTTTCTTT. This translates into CASSEPGAGVAFF.

The chain carries TRBV12-3 or TRBV12-4 and TRBJ2-3; 10 bases map to TRBD1. This CDR3 has 13 residues. Trimming took 6 bases from V and 5 from J; bases not matched to a gene: 2. CDR3 in amino acids: CASSRDRGDTQYF. The CDR3 DNA reads as TGTGCCAGCAGCAGGGACAGGGGAGATACGCAGTATTTT.

The rearrangement links TRBV2 to TRBJ1-5; TRBD1 matches at 7 bases. The CDR3 length is 16 residues. Trimming removed 4 bases from V and 3 bases from J; junction bases left unmatched: 9. From germline, CDR1 is SNHLY and CDR2 FYNNEI. CDR3 DNA: TGTGCCAGCAGTGCTTCGACAGGGTTGACCAATCAGCCCCAGCATTTT. Protein product: CASSASTGLTNQPQHF. Supplemented by reference TRBV2 and TRBJ1-5, the full variable domain reads EPEVTQTPSHQVTQMGQEVILRCVPISNHLYFYWYRQILGQKVEFLVSFYNNEISEKSEIFDDQFSVERPDGSNFTLKIRSTKLEDSAMYFCASSASTGLTNQPQHFGDGTRLSIL.

This sequence joins TRBV5-1 and TRBJ1-6; D possibly corresponds to TRBD1 (6 bases). Looked up from germline, CDR1 is SGHRS and CDR2 is YFSETQ. This CDR3 has 15 residues. With 0 bases removed from V and 5 bases from J, the gap between germline ends came to 9 bases. The CDR3 nucleotides read TGCGCCAGCAGCTTGGGGACAGCCAATAATTCACCCCTCCACTTT. This gives the protein CASSLGTANNSPLHF.

For this clone: Germline and junction disagree at one end, which may indicate a read error. The chain employs TRBV27 and TRBJ1-5; 8 nucleotides agree with TRBD1. The germline V gene has CDR1 MNHEY and CDR2 SMNVEV (reference sequence). This CDR3 region has 14 residues. The CDR3 DNA reads TGTTCCAGCAGCCTGCAGGGGGCTGCTCAGCCCCAGCATTTT. Translating gives CSSSLQGAAQPQHF.

The genes are TRBV7-8 and TRBJ2-1; 7 nucleotides match TRBD2. There are 16 residues in the CDR3. Germline values: CDR1 SGHVS, CDR2 FQNEAQ. V lost 4 bases, J lost 9 bases, and 15 bases stayed unmatched. The CDR3 reads CASSSYRAPGGSEQFF. The CDR3 region has the DNA TGTGCCAGCAGCTCCTACCGGGCCCCGGGAGGAAGTGAGCAGTTCTTC.

The chain combines TRBV3-1 (or the pseudogene TRBV3-2) with TRBJ2-3; weak D call: TRBD2 (5 bases). The CDR3 contains 14 residues. Trimming pared 0 bases from V and 10 bases from J, leaving 14 bases between. CDR1 LGHDT and CDR2 YNNKEL come from the germline V gene (reference sequence). This CDR3 reads CASSQDRELVSQYF. CDR3 nucleotide sequence: TGTGCCAGCAGCCAAGATCGGGAACTAGTATCGCAGTATTTT.

The sample holds a few counts of this clone. The J gene is TRBJ1-4, the V gene TRBV5-5; D not certain. CDR1 is SGHKS, CDR2 YYEKEE, per germline (reference sequence). This CDR3 region has 16 residues. V gave up 1 base and J gave up 3 bases, with 13 bases separating them. The CDR3 loop is CASSLSRVISNEKLFF. In nucleotides, the CDR3 is TGTGCCAGCAGCTTGTCACGGGTGATATCTAATGAAAAACTGTTTTTT.

The CDR3 DNA is TGTGCCAGCAGCTTGTATACAACAGCCGGCAATCAGCCCCAGCATTTT. It specifies CASSLYTTAGNQPQHF. The V call is TRBV5-8, the J call TRBJ1-5; D not certain. Germline CDR1 is SGHTS and CDR2 is YDEGEE. CDR3 size: 16 residues. V was shortened by 1 base and J by 2 bases, with 13 bases between the two germline ends. Drawing the rest from reference TRBV5-8 and TRBJ1-5, the complete variable domain is EAGVTQSPTHLIKTRGQQATLRCSPISGHTSVYWYQQALGLGLQFLLWYDEGEERNRGNFPPRFSGRQFPNYSSELNVNALELEDSALYLCASSLYTTAGNQPQHFGDGTRLSIL.

The chain recombines TRBV4-3 with TRBJ1-1; 10 positions agree with TRBD1. V lost 3 bases and J lost 4; bases outside the gene matches: 2. The CDR3 has 14 amino acids. Per germline, CDR1 LGHNA and CDR2 YSLEER. CDR3 sequence (DNA): TGCGCCAGCAGCCACGGACAGGGGGTCACTGAAGCTTTCTTT. It encodes CASSHGQGVTEAFF.

This clone is a singleton in its sample. This chain uses TRBV10-3 with TRBJ2-6; perhaps TRBD1 as D (5 bases). Trimming cost V 3 bases and J 6 bases, with 9 bases left between them. This CDR3 has 14 amino acids. From germline, CDR1 is ENHRY and CDR2 SYGVKD. The CDR3 DNA follows: TGTGCCATCAGTGAAAGGGGCGCGGCCAACGTCCTGACTTTC. This sequence encodes CAISERGAANVLTF.

This clone was seen more than once but under ten times. The rearrangement links TRBV9 to TRBJ2-3; 8 nucleotides align to TRBD2. This CDR3 is built from 16 residues. CDR1 and CDR2 from the germline V gene are SGDLS and YYNGEE. The V segment lost 0 bases and the J segment 2 bases; nucleotides outside the gene matches: 5. The CDR3 nucleotides are TGTGCCAGCAGCGTAGACAGCGGGGGCCCCACAGATACGCAGTATTTT. Its translation is CASSVDSGGPTDTQYF.